Listed below are T cell receptor beta chains from one sample, sequenced in a study of a mutant IDH1 vaccine in newly diagnosed glioma. Profiling relied on immunoSEQ multiplex PCR, and the TCRdb table lists in-frame clones only, not all of them. The sample yields 50,000 to 65,000 clones, 65% seen once. The antigens for these receptors are not known. The material was peripheral blood mononuclear cells (PBMCs), obtained from a glioma patient whose treatment included an IDH1 peptide vaccine. Receptors originate from a man aged 35 to 55 with glioma. Some clones in this sample may be carry-over from other donors' samples. The CDR3 runs from the conserved cysteine through the conserved F or W. Each record gives: V gene, clone size, D gene, CDR3 length, J gene, CDR3 DNA, CDR3 protein. D genes are given only for firm matches. Some rows have no size entry. The others give once, few or many, or a class for an expanded clone.

TRBV30	NA	NA	14	TRBJ1-2	TGTGCCTGGAGTGTTACCAGGGACACCTATGGCTACACCTTC	CAWSVTRDTYGYTF
TRBV10-2	NA	NA	16	TRBJ2-5	TGCGCCAGCAGTGAACCAGGGGGGACATCCCAAGAGACCCAGTACTTC	CASSEPGGTSQETQYF
TRBV18	NA	NA	13	TRBJ1-5	TGTGCCAGCTCACCAGGGGACAATCAGCCCCAGCATTTT	CASSPGDNQPQHF
TRBV29-1	NA	NA	15	TRBJ1-2	TGCAGCGTCCAACGGGGGGCGGGTGCCAACTATGGCTACACCTTC	CSVQRGAGANYGYTF
TRBV7-8	few	TRBD1	17	TRBJ1-1	TGTGCCAGCATCGAGAGGGATCAGGGGGCGCGGAACACTGAAGCTTTCTTT	CASIERDQGARNTEAFF
TRBV5-1	NA	NA	18	TRBJ1-6	TGCGCCAGCAGCCCAGTCAGGGGACGGAGCTCCTATAATTCACCCCTCCACTTT	CASSPVRGRSSYNSPLHF
TRBV7-3	NA	NA	16	TRBJ2-3	TGTGCCAGCAGCTTAGGGCAACTAGCCGGCACAGATACGCAGTATTTT	CASSLGQLAGTDTQYF
TRBV19	NA	NA	14	TRBJ2-7	TGTGCCAGTAGTAGCGCAGGGCGGACCTACGAGCAGTACTTC	CASSSAGRTYEQYF
TRBV2	NA	NA	14	TRBJ2-3	TGTGCCAGCAGTAGCTTCGGGAGCACAGATACGCAGTATTTT	CASSSFGSTDTQYF
TRBV30	few	TRBD1	12	TRBJ1-1	TGTGCCTGCTACAGGGGGCACACTGAAGCTTTCTTT	CACYRGHTEAFF
TRBV5-1	NA	NA	15	TRBJ2-2	TGCGCCAGCAGCTTCCCGGGTATAGGCACCGGGGAGCTGTTTTTT	CASSFPGIGTGELFF
TRBV2	NA	NA	16	TRBJ2-3	TGTGCCAGCAGTGGAGTGGGGACCACGGGGAGGGATACGCAGTATTTT	CASSGVGTTGRDTQYF
TRBV5-1	NA	NA	13	TRBJ1-1	TGCGCCAGCAGCTTGAGGGGGGGGGCAGAAGCTTTCTTT	CASSLRGGAEAFF
TRBV4-1	NA	NA	17	TRBJ1-6	TGCGCCAGCAGTGCCCGTTTGAGCACAGAGGAGAATTCACCCCTCCACTTT	CASSARLSTEENSPLHF
TRBV10-1	NA	NA	13	TRBJ2-5	TGCGCCAGCAGTGAGTCAGGTTGGGGGGCCCAGTACTTC	CASSESGWGAQYF
TRBV6-1	NA	NA	10	TRBJ2-1	TGTGCCAGCGAGGCCAATGAGCAGTTCTTC	CASEANEQFF
TRBV18	NA	TRBD1	15	TRBJ1-5	TGTGCCAGCTCACGGACAGGGGGCAGAAATCAGCCCCAGCATTTT	CASSRTGGRNQPQHF
TRBV19	once	NA	13	TRBJ1-1	TGTGCCAGTAGCTCGGGGTTGAACACTGAAGCTTTCTTT	CASSSGLNTEAFF
TRBV5-5	NA	TRBD2	16	TRBJ2-7	TGTGCCAGCAGCTTGGCTGAGCGGGGGGGCCTGAACGAGCAGTACTTC	CASSLAERGGLNEQYF
TRBV6-5	NA	NA	13	TRBJ1-5	TGTGCCAGCAGTTACCTGGGGCGGCAGCCCCAGCATTTT	CASSYLGRQPQHF
TRBV19	few	NA	11	TRBJ1-1	TGTGCTGGACAGCCGAACACTGAAGCTTTCTTT	CAGQPNTEAFF
TRBV9	NA	NA	15	TRBJ1-2	TGTGCCAGCAGCGTAGGGGTAGGGTCTAACTATGGCTACACCTTC	CASSVGVGSNYGYTF
TRBV5-6	NA	TRBD2	15	TRBJ2-7	TGTGCCAGCAGCCTACTAGCGGGGGGTTCCTACGAGCAGTACTTC	CASSLLAGGSYEQYF
TRBV7-9	NA	NA	13	TRBJ1-1	TGTGCCAGCAGCTTAGAAGTTTACACTGAAGCTTTCTTT	CASSLEVYTEAFF
TRBV5-1	NA	NA	14	TRBJ1-6	TGCGCCAGCAGCCTTCGGCGACCCAATTCACCCCTCCACTTT	CASSLRRPNSPLHF
TRBV5-1	NA	TRBD1	15	TRBJ2-7	TGCGCCAGCAGGATGACAGGGGGGTCGCTCTACGAGCAGTACTTC	CASRMTGGSLYEQYF
TRBV7-9	few	NA	13	TRBJ2-2	TGTGCCAGCAGCTTAACGAACACCGGGGAGCTGTTTTTT	CASSLTNTGELFF
TRBV7-2	NA	TRBD2	16	TRBJ2-7	TGTGCCAGCAGCTTAGTGGCGGGACTAGCGGGGTACGAGCAGTACTTC	CASSLVAGLAGYEQYF
TRBV11-2	NA	NA	17	TRBJ2-3	TGTGCCAGCAGCCCCTCCTATCGAACTCCTAGCACAGATACGCAGTATTTT	CASSPSYRTPSTDTQYF
TRBV2	once	NA	15	TRBJ1-3	TGTGCCAGCAAAGCGGGGGACTACTCTGGAAACACCATATATTTT	CASKAGDYSGNTIYF
TRBV7-3	few	TRBD1	14	TRBJ2-3	TGTGCCAGCAGCTCGGGACAGATCACAGATACGCAGTATTTT	CASSSGQITDTQYF